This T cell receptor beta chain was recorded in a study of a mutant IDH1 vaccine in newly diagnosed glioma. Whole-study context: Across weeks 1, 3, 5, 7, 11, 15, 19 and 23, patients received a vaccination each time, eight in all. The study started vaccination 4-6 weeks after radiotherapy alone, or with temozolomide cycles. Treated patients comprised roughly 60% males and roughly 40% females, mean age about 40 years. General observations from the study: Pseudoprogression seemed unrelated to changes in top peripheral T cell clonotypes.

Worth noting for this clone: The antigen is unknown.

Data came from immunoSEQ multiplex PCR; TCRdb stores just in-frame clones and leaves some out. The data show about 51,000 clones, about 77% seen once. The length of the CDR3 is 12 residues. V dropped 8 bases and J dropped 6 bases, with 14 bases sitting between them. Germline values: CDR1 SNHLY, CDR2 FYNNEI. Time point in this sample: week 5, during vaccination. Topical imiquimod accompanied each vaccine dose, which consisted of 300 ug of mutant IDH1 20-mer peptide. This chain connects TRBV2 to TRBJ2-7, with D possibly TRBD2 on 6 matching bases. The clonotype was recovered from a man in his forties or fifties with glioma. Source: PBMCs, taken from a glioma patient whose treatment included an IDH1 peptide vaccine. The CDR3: CASRRDQGEQYF. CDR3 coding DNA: TGTGCCAGCCGGCGGGACCAAGGCGAGCAGTACTTC.